Shown below are 7 T cell receptor beta chains from a single sample sequenced in a study of T cells in Graves' hyperthyroidism and ophthalmopathy. Researchers took RNA transcripts and amplified the TCR beta CDR3 regions from them. TCR CDR3 regions were first amplified by RT-PCR with HTBI primers. TCRdb re-called the multiplex PCR reads with MiXCR, one entry per CDR3 protein. The repertoire holds more than 650,000 distinct CDR3 sequences, with roughly 15% as singletons. The sequencing input was blood. The receptors were sampled from a woman younger than 30 with Graves' hyperthyroidism.

This clonotype was recorded many times. This sequence joins TRBV18 and TRBJ1-2; D perhaps matches TRBD1 (5 bases). The CDR3 runs to 13 residues. CDR1 is KGHSH, CDR2 LQKENI, per germline. Trimming shortened V by 2 bases and J by 7 bases, and 11 bases separated the two germline ends. CDR3 bases: TGTGCCAGCTCACCAGGGGGTGACGGTGGCTACACCTTC. This sequence encodes CASSPGGDGGYTF. The complete variable domain, with remaining parts taken from reference TRBV18 and TRBJ1-2, reads NAGVMQNPRHLVRRRGQEARLRCSPMKGHSHVYWYRQLPEEGLKFMVYLQKENIIDESGMPKERFSAEFPKEGPSILRIQQVVRGDSAAYFCASSPGGDGGYTFGSGTRLTVV.

This clonotype turned up a few times. The chain has TRBV20-1 and TRBJ1-1, with 7 bases lining up with TRBD1. CDR1 is DFQATT and CDR2 is SNEGSKA in the germline V gene (reference sequence). Unmatched junction bases numbered 3, after V lost 4 bases and J lost 1 base. CDR3 length equals 13 residues. The CDR3 DNA reads TGCAGTGCTACAGGGGGGTCGAACACTGAAGCTTTCTTT. Amino acids: CSATGGSNTEAFF.

This clonotype appeared many times. This chain joins TRBV11-2 and TRBJ2-7; tentatively, D is TRBD2 (6 bases). Germline V gene lookup returns CDR1 SGHAT and CDR2 FQNNGV. V lost 0 bases and J lost 1, with 13 bases in between. The CDR3 is made up of 16 amino acids. CDR3 nucleotides: TGTGCCAGCAGCTTAGACTCCGGGACTTATTCCTACGAGCAGTACTTC. This codes for CASSLDSGTYSYEQYF.

V and J are TRBV7-8 and TRBJ2-1; D uncertain. CDR3 length: 16 residues. Germline V gene lookup returns CDR1 SGHVS and CDR2 FQNEAQ. The V gene lost 1 base and the J gene lost 0 bases, with 10 bases spanning the gap. CDR3 bases: TGTGCCAGCAGCTTAGAAGGTTGGCGCTCCTACAATGAGCAGTTCTTC. This codes for CASSLEGWRSYNEQFF.

This clonotype occurred a few times. V and J are TRBV4-1 and TRBJ2-1; D perhaps matches TRBD2 (5 bases). V was cut by 0 bases and J by 7 bases, with 19 bases left in between. The germline V gene encodes CDR1 MGHRA and CDR2 YSYEKL. The CDR3 consists of 17 residues. CDR3 sequence: CASSQEPLARQRNEQFF. The CDR3 DNA sequence: TGCGCCAGCAGCCAAGAGCCCCTAGCTCGTCAGAGGAATGAGCAGTTCTTC.

This clonotype was recorded many times. The genes are TRBV20-1 and TRBJ1-2; weak D call: TRBD1 (6 bases). The CDR3 totals 13 residues. V was clipped by 3 bases and J by 5 bases, with 13 bases between them. Germline-derived CDR1 and CDR2 are DFQATT and SNEGSKA (reference sequence). CDR3 coding DNA: TGCAGTGCTAGGATACAGGGAGGATATGGCTACACCTTC. Protein product: CSARIQGGYGYTF.

Written as DNA, the CDR3 is TGTGCCAGCAGCCCCCGCCTTGGGGAAACCTCCGGGGCCAACGTCCTGACTTTC. Protein sequence: CASSPRLGETSGANVLTF. The chain employs TRBV7-6 and TRBJ2-6; D is unclear. The CDR3 spans 18 residues. V was shortened by 5 bases and J by 4 bases, with 21 bases between the two germline ends. Germline lookup yields CDR1 SGHVS and CDR2 FNYEAQ.